This TCR beta chain was recovered during a study of T-cell memory formation after mild COVID-19. About the research overall: Each donor largely had its own TCR clusters. Whole-study findings and limits: Clones that contracted clustered mainly in CM and EM if CD4+ and in EMRA if CD8+. There was no confirmation that second-wave clones peaking on day 37 were SARS-CoV-2 specific.

From the 5' RACE reads, TCRdb called clonotypes with MiXCR, one entry per CDR3 protein. The sample includes 160,000 or so distinct CDR3 sequences, 25% to 40% of them seen just once. This clonotype has more than one count but fewer than ten. What it binds is unknown. The V end lost 2 bases, the J end lost 6 bases, and 3 bases lay between the germline ends. This CDR3 is 11 amino acids long. The V gene's germline CDR1 is MNHEY and CDR2 SVGEGT. The V gene is TRBV6-2 or TRBV6-3, the J gene TRBJ2-3; D is ambiguous. The clonotype comes from an adult woman who had mild COVID-19 (a few samples of this study predate the infection). Cell type and time point are not known. The sequenced sample consisted of PBMCs or a T cell subset sorted from them (not recorded which). For the CDR3, the DNA is TGTGCCAGCAGTTACGGTGATACGCAGTATTTT. Translated, it gives CASSYGDTQYF.